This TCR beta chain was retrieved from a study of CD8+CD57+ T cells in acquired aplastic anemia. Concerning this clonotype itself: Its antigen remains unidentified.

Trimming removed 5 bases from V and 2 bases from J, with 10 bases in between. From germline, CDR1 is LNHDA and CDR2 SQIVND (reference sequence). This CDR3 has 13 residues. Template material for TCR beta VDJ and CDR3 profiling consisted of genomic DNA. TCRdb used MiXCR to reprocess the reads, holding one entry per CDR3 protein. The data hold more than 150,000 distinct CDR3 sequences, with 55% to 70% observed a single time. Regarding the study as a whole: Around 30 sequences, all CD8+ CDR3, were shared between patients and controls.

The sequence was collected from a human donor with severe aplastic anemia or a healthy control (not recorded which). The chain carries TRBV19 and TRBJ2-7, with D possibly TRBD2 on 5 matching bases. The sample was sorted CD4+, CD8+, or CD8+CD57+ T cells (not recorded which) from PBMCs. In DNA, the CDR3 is TGTGCCAGTAGTTCGGTGGGAGCCTACGAGCAGTACTTC. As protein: CASSSVGAYEQYF.